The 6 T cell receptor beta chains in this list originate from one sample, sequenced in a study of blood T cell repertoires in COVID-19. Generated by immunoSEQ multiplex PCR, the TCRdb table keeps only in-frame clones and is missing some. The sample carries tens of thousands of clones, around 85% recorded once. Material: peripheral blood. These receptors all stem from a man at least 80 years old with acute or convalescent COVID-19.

The DNA of the CDR3 is TGTGCCAGCAGCTTAACGGGCAGGAATTCACCCCTCCACTTT. It is translated as CASSLTGRNSPLHF. V usage is TRBV7-3 and J usage is TRBJ1-6; D is unclear. The germline gives CDR1 SGHTA, CDR2 FQGTGA. The V end was cut by 0 bases, the J end by 7 bases, with 7 bases between. This CDR3 contains 14 residues. Drawing the rest from reference TRBV7-3 and TRBJ1-6, the complete variable domain is GAGVSQTPSNKVTEKGKYVELRCDPISGHTALYWYRQSLGQGPEFLIYFQGTGAADDSGLPNDRFFAVRPEGSVSTLKIQRTERGDSAVYLCASSLTGRNSPLHFGNGTRLTVT.

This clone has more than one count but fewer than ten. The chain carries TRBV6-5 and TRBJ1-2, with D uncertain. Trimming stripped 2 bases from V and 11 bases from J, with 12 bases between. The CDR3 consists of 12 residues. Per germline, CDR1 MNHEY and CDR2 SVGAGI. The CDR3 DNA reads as TGTGCCAGCAGTTACAATTTGGAGCGGTACACCTTC. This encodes CASSYNLERYTF.

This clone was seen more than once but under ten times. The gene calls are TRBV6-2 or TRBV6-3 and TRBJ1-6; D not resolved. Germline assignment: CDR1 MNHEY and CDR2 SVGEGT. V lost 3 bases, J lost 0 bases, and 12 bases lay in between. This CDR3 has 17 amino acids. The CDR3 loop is CASSYPPTISYNSPLHF. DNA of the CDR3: TGTGCCAGCAGTTATCCTCCGACAATCTCCTATAATTCACCCCTCCACTTT.

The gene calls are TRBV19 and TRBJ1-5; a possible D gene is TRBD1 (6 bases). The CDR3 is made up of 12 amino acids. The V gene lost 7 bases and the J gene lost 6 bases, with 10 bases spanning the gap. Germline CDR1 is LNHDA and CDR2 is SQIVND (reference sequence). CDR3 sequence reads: CASMTGGQPQHF. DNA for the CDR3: TGTGCCAGTATGACAGGTGGTCAGCCCCAGCATTTT.

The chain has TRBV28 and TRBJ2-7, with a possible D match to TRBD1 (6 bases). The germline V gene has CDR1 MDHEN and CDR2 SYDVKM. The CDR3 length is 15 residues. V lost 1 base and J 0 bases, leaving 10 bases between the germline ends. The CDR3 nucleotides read TGTGCCAGCAGTTTATCGCAGGGGAGCTCCTACGAGCAGTACTTC. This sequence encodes CASSLSQGSSYEQYF.

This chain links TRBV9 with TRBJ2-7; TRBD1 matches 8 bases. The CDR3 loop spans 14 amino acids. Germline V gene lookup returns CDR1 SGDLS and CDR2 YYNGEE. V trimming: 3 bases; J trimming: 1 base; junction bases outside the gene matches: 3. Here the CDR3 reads CASSGGQESYEQYF. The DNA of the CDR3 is TGTGCCAGCAGCGGGGGACAGGAGTCCTACGAGCAGTACTTC.